The 23 T cell receptor beta chains presented below share a single source sample, sequenced in a study of T cell clones after liver transplantation. The repertoire was sequenced with immunoSEQ multiplex PCR; TCRdb's copy has only in-frame clones and lacks some. This sample has roughly 100,000 clones; 80% to 85% occur once, and the top ten carry 0.99%. Sequencing was performed on CD4+ T cells from blood, taken before liver transplant. These receptors were taken from a human donor who received a liver transplant.

The CDR3 coding sequence is TGTGCCAGCCACCGTGGAGGGCCGGGCACCGGGGAGCTGTTTTTT. The encoded protein is CASHRGGPGTGELFF. J is TRBJ2-2 and V is TRBV6-5; perhaps TRBD2 as D (6 bases). This CDR3 contains 15 residues. Trimming removed 8 bases at V and 4 bases at J, with 17 bases between. CDR1 MNHEY and CDR2 SVGAGI come from the germline V gene.

The chain combines TRBV5-1 with TRBJ2-1, with D tentatively TRBD2 (6 bases). The V gene's germline CDR1 is SGHRS and CDR2 YFSETQ. V was trimmed by 2 bases and J by 0 bases, leaving 6 bases between them. The CDR3 runs to 14 residues. The CDR3 spells CASSFSGSYNEQFF. CDR3 nucleotide sequence: TGCGCCAGCAGCTTTAGCGGCTCCTACAATGAGCAGTTCTTC.

Written as DNA, the CDR3 is TGTGCCAGCAGCCCAATTGGTGGAGGACTAGCCACAGATACGCAGTATTTT. As protein: CASSPIGGGLATDTQYF. V gene TRBV5-4 combines with J gene TRBJ2-3, with 8 bases matching TRBD2. Germline V lookup: CDR1 SGHNT, CDR2 YYREEE (reference sequence). After removal of 4 bases from V and 2 bases from J, the junction contained 12 bases not matched to a gene. This CDR3 region has 17 residues. The variable domain in full, with the rest retrieved from reference TRBV5-4 and TRBJ2-3, is ETGVTQSPTHLIKTRGQQVTLRCSSQSGHNTVSWYQQALGQGPQFIFQYYREEENGRGNFPPRFSGLQFPNYSSELNVNALELDDSALYLCASSPIGGGLATDTQYFGPGTRLTVL.

This chain joins TRBV11-3 and TRBJ2-3, with TRBD1 matching 12 bases. The V and J ends lost 5 bases and 3 bases, in that order; junction bases with no gene match: 3. Germline CDR1 SGHNT, CDR2 YENEEA. The CDR3 is 15 amino acids. CDR3 region: CASSRDRGPTDTQYF. Here the CDR3 DNA reads TGTGCCAGCAGCCGGGACAGGGGGCCTACAGATACGCAGTATTTT.

CDR3 amino acids: CASSPLSTGNYEQYF. The CDR3 coding sequence is TGTGCCAGTAGTCCCCTATCCACAGGGAACTACGAGCAGTACTTC. The chain couples TRBV19 to TRBJ2-7; perhaps TRBD1 as D (6 bases). The CDR3 covers 15 residues. Trimming shortened V by 5 bases and J by 3 bases, and 17 bases separated the two germline ends. CDR1 LNHDA and CDR2 SQIVND come from the germline V gene (reference sequence).

This clone was picked up a small number of times. The chain couples TRBV7-8 to TRBJ1-1; D unresolved. The CDR3 length is 13 residues. Looked up from germline, CDR1 is SGHVS and CDR2 is FQNEAQ. V lost 3 bases and J lost 0, with 5 bases in between. The chain's CDR3 is CASSFLVNTEAFF. The DNA for the CDR3 is TGTGCCAGCAGCTTCCTAGTGAACACTGAAGCTTTCTTT.

This sequence joins TRBV10-3 and TRBJ2-3, with D uncertain. The V and J ends lost 6 bases and 1 base respectively, with 5 bases between them. The CDR3 is 12 residues long. In germline, CDR1 is ENHRY, CDR2 SYGVKD. CDR3: CAISPGTDTQYF. The CDR3 region has the DNA TGTGCCATCAGCCCAGGCACAGATACGCAGTATTTT.

The chain employs TRBV6-1 and TRBJ1-1; 7 bases agree with TRBD1. This CDR3 contains 14 residues. Germline V gives CDR1 MNHNS, CDR2 SASEGT. With 5 bases clipped from V and 6 bases from J, the junction kept 9 bases outside the gene matches. Written as DNA, the CDR3 is TGTGCCAGCAGTAACGACAGGGTTATCTCTGAAGCTTTCTTT. Residues: CASSNDRVISEAFF.

The V gene is TRBV5-1, the J gene TRBJ2-3, with 11 bases that match TRBD2. V lost 4 bases, J lost 3 bases, and 4 bases stayed unmatched. CDR1 and CDR2 (germline): SGHRS, YFSETQ. The CDR3 has 15 amino acids. CDR3 in amino acids: CASSGGTSGTDTQYF. CDR3 sequence (DNA): TGCGCCAGCAGCGGAGGGACTAGCGGTACAGATACGCAGTATTTT. Together with reference TRBV5-1 and TRBJ2-3, the CDR3 gives the full variable domain: KAGVTQTPRYLIKTRGQQVTLSCSPISGHRSVSWYQQTPGQGLQFLFEYFSETQRNKGNFPGRFSGRQFSNSRSEMNVSTLELGDSALYLCASSGGTSGTDTQYFGPGTRLTVL.

V is TRBV10-2 and J is TRBJ1-1; 11 nucleotides agree with TRBD1. Per germline, CDR1 WSHSY and CDR2 SAAADI. The V gene end was trimmed by 6 bases and the J gene end by 1 base; junction bases not matched to a gene: 1. The CDR3 has 14 residues. CDR3 nucleotides: TGCGCCAGCAGAGGACAGGGGGCGAACACTGAAGCTTTCTTT. Amino acid sequence: CASRGQGANTEAFF.

This chain joins TRBV7-8 and TRBJ1-2; perhaps TRBD1 as D (5 bases). The CDR3 is 15 residues long. Trimming shortened V by 5 bases and J by 2 bases, and 15 bases separated the two germline ends. Germline lookup yields CDR1 SGHVS and CDR2 FQNEAQ. This chain's CDR3 is CASSPRQIFNYGYTF. Written as DNA, the CDR3 is TGTGCCAGCAGCCCCAGACAGATTTTCAACTATGGCTACACCTTC.

The V and J genes are TRBV5-1 and TRBJ2-7, with unresolved D. This CDR3 has 14 residues. V lost 3 bases, J lost 3 bases, and 13 bases lay in between. Germline V CDR1 and CDR2: SGHRS, YFSETQ. The CDR3 region is CASSSPPMYYEQYF. The CDR3 DNA is TGCGCCAGCAGCTCCCCCCCAATGTACTACGAGCAGTACTTC.

The table lists this clone with a count of one. V usage is TRBV18 and J usage is TRBJ2-1; TRBD2 matches 15 bases. The V gene's germline CDR1 is KGHSH and CDR2 LQKENI. This CDR3 has 16 amino acids. The junction had 6 bases not matched to a gene; V was cut back by 6 bases and J by 6 bases. In DNA, the CDR3 is TGTGCCAGCTCGTCGGGACTAGCGGGAGGAGGCAATGAGCAGTTCTTC. Translating it yields CASSSGLAGGGNEQFF.

V gene TRBV15 combines with J gene TRBJ2-7; a possible D gene is TRBD1 (6 bases). The CDR3 contains 14 residues. Per the germline V gene, CDR1 is LNHNV and CDR2 is YYDKDF (reference sequence). The ends were cut back, 0 bases at V and 4 bases at J, with 10 bases in the middle. CDR3 DNA: TGTGCCACCAGCAGAGATTCTAGGGGGTACGAGCAGTACTTC. It codes for CATSRDSRGYEQYF.

The table lists this clone with a count of one. The chain employs TRBV6-1 and TRBJ2-2, with D hard to call. The CDR3 is made up of 15 amino acids. V was clipped by 4 bases and J by 4 bases, with 13 bases between them. The germline gives CDR1 MNHNS, CDR2 SASEGT. CDR3 in amino acids: CASSVFPKGTGELFF. The CDR3 bases are TGTGCCAGCAGTGTATTCCCGAAGGGCACCGGGGAGCTGTTTTTT.

This chain links TRBV7-9 with TRBJ2-7, with D unclear. CDR1 and CDR2 (germline): SEHNR, FQNEAQ (reference sequence). With 5 bases removed from V and 5 bases from J, the gap between germline ends came to 19 bases. The CDR3 spans 15 residues. CDR3 sequence reads: CASSPSVEIGDEQYF. CDR3 DNA sequence: TGTGCCAGCAGCCCATCCGTCGAAATTGGCGACGAGCAGTACTTC.

This clone was seen just once. The chain couples TRBV18 to TRBJ2-5; 9 nucleotides agree with TRBD1. This CDR3 spans 15 amino acids. Germline V gene sequence: CDR1 KGHSH, CDR2 LQKENI. The V and J ends lost 6 bases and 4 bases, in that order; junction bases with no gene match: 9. The CDR3, as DNA: TGTGCCAGCTCCAAACAGGGGGCGTCGGGAGAGACCCAGTACTTC. Translation: CASSKQGASGETQYF.

This chain connects TRBV5-1 to TRBJ2-5, with 7 bases fitting TRBD1. Germline lookup yields CDR1 SGHRS and CDR2 YFSETQ. The V and J ends lost 7 bases and 4 bases, in that order; junction bases with no gene match: 7. The CDR3 is made up of 13 amino acids. CDR3 amino acids: CASGTELLETQYF. In nucleotides, the CDR3 is TGCGCCAGCGGGACAGAACTTTTAGAGACCCAGTACTTC.

The rearrangement uses TRBV5-1 and TRBJ1-3; D uncertain. The CDR3 has 13 amino acids. Trimming cost V 2 bases and J 0 bases, with 3 bases left between them. Germline CDR1 reads SGHRS; CDR2 reads YFSETQ. The CDR3 is CASSFGSGNTIYF. The CDR3 DNA is TGCGCCAGCAGCTTCGGCTCTGGAAACACCATATATTTT.

This chain links TRBV20-1 with TRBJ2-5; 8 positions agree with TRBD1. The CDR3 is 11 amino acids. V gave up 6 bases and J gave up 4 bases; unmatched junction bases: 1. Germline lookup yields CDR1 DFQATT and CDR2 SNEGSKA (reference sequence). CDR3 sequence: CSADRGETQYF. The CDR3 DNA reads TGCAGTGCCGACAGGGGAGAGACCCAGTACTTC.

This clone was counted a single time. The chain couples TRBV27 to TRBJ2-2; D is ambiguous. The germline CDR1 and CDR2 sequences are MNHEY and SMNVEV (reference sequence). V lost 8 bases and J 0 bases, leaving 13 bases between the germline ends. The CDR3 runs 15 residues. CDR3 DNA sequence: TGTGCCAGCCCCCTTGACCGGTCGAACACCGGGGAGCTGTTTTTT. Translation gives CASPLDRSNTGELFF.

The chain is built from TRBV28 and TRBJ2-2, with 7 bases lining up with TRBD2. There are 15 residues in the CDR3. Germline V gene lookup returns CDR1 MDHEN and CDR2 SYDVKM. V trimming: 2 bases; J trimming: 1 base; junction bases outside the gene matches: 1. The CDR3 protein is CASSLPSGNTGELFF. CDR3 nucleotide sequence: TGTGCCAGCAGTTTACCTAGCGGGAACACCGGGGAGCTGTTTTTT.

This clone was seen only a few times. The chain uses TRBV6-1 and TRBJ2-5; no reliable D call. The V gene's germline CDR1 is MNHNS and CDR2 SASEGT. V lost 6 bases to trimming and J lost 2 bases, with 10 bases between them. This CDR3 comprises 13 residues. This chain's CDR3 is CASRRRAQETQYF. The CDR3 bases are TGTGCCAGCAGACGACGAGCACAAGAGACCCAGTACTTC.